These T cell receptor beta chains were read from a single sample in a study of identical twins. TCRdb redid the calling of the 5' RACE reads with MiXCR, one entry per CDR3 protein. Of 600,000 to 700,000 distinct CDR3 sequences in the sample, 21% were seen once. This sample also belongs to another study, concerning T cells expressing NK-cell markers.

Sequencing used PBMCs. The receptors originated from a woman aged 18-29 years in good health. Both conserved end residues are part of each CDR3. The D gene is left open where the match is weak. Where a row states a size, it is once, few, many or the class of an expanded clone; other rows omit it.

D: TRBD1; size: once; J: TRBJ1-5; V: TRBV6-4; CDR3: CASSRDGQGAFQPQHF; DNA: TGTGCCAGCAGCCGAGACGGACAGGGGGCCTTTCAGCCCCAGCATTTT
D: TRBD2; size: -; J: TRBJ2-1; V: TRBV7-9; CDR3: CASSSRVGGNNEQFF; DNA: TGTGCCAGCAGCTCCCGGGTGGGAGGGAACAATGAGCAGTTCTTC
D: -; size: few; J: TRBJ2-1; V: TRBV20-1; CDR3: CSARDGGHVDEQFF; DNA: TGCAGTGCTAGGGATGGAGGTCATGTGGATGAGCAGTTCTTC
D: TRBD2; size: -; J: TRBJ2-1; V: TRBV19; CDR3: CASSIRAGGYNEQFF; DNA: TGTGCCAGTAGTATCCGAGCGGGAGGCTACAATGAGCAGTTCTTC
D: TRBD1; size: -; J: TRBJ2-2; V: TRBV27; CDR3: CASSLWGGQGATGELFF; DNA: TGTGCCAGCAGTTTATGGGGAGGACAGGGGGCAACCGGGGAGCTGTTTTTT
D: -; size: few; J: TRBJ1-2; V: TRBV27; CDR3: CASSRNRALEGYTF; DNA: TGTGCCAGCAGCAGAAACAGGGCTCTAGAGGGCTACACCTTC
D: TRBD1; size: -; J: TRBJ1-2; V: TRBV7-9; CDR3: CASSLGVGQGGTGYTF; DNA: TGTGCCAGCAGCTTGGGCGTCGGACAGGGAGGAACTGGCTACACCTTC
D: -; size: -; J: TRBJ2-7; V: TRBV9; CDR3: CASSGDIGYEQYF; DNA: TGTGCCAGCAGCGGGGACATCGGCTACGAGCAGTACTTC
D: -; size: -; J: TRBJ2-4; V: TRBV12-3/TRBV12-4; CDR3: CASSYLLAGKNIQYF; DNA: TGTGCCAGCAGTTACTTACTAGCCGGCAAAAACATTCAGTACTTC
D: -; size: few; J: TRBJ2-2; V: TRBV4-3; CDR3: CASSQDLGPGELFF; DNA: TGCGCCAGCAGCCAAGACTTAGGGCCCGGGGAGCTGTTTTTT
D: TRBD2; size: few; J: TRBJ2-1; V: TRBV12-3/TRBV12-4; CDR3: CASSRLAGAYNEQFF; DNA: TGTGCCAGCAGTCGACTAGCGGGGGCCTACAATGAGCAGTTCTTC
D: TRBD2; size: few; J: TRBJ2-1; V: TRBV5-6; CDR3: CASSLDRSGASSYNEQFF; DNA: TGTGCCAGCAGCTTGGACAGGAGCGGGGCGAGCTCCTACAATGAGCAGTTCTTC
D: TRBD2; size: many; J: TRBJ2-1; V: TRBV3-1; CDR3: CASSQGQLAGVGNEQFF; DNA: TGTGCCAGCAGCCAAGGCCAACTAGCGGGAGTCGGCAATGAGCAGTTCTTC
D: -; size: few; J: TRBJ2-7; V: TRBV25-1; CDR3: CASSARGRHEQYF; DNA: TGTGCCAGCAGCGCTAGGGGGAGGCACGAGCAGTACTTC
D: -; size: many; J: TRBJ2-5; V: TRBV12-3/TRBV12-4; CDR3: CASSFRGSQETQYF; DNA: TGTGCCAGCAGTTTTAGGGGCAGTCAAGAGACCCAGTACTTC
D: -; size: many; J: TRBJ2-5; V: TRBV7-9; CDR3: CASSLGRMSETQYF; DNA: TGTGCCAGCAGCTTAGGCCGGATGAGCGAGACCCAGTACTTC
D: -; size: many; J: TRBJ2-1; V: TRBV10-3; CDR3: CAISRGQGSYNEQFF; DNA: TGTGCCATCAGCAGGGGTCAGGGGTCCTACAATGAGCAGTTCTTC
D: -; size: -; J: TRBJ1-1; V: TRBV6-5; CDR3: CASSSESQDTEAFF; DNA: TGTGCCAGCAGTTCAGAATCACAGGACACTGAAGCTTTCTTT
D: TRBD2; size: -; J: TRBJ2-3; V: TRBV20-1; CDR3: CSARGFGLAGSTDTQYF; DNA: TGCAGTGCTAGAGGTTTCGGACTAGCGGGAAGCACAGATACGCAGTATTTT
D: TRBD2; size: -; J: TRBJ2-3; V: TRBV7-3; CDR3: CASSRTSVGADTQYF; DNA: TGTGCCAGCAGCCGGACTAGCGTGGGGGCTGATACGCAGTATTTT
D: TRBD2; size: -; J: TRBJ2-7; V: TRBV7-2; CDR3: CASSLSGTRDYEQYF; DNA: TGTGCCAGCAGCTTAAGCGGGACTCGGGACTACGAGCAGTACTTC
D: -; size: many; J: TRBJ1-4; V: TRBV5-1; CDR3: CASMKERNEKLFF; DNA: TGCGCCAGTATGAAGGAGAGGAATGAAAAACTGTTTTTT
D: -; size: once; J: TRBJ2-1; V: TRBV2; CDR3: CASSERRRGDNEQFF; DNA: TGTGCCAGCAGTGAGAGGCGGAGAGGCGACAATGAGCAGTTCTTC
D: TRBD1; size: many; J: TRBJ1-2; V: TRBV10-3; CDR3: CAISYTSRDRAGGYTF; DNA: TGTGCCATCAGTTATACCTCCCGGGACAGGGCGGGTGGCTACACCTTC
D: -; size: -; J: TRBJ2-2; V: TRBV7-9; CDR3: CASSPDRLFPGELFF; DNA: TGTGCCAGCAGCCCCGACAGGTTATTTCCCGGGGAGCTGTTTTTT
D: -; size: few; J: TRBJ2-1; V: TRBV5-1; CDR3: CASSLDSPSYNEQFF; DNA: TGCGCCAGCAGCTTGGATTCCCCCTCCTACAATGAGCAGTTCTTC
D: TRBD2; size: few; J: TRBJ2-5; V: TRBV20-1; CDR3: CSARDPSGIRETQYF; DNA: TGCAGTGCTAGAGATCCTAGCGGGATTCGAGAGACCCAGTACTTC
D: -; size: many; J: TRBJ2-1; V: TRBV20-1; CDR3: CSARILANEQFF; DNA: TGCAGTGCTAGAATACTAGCCAATGAGCAGTTCTTC
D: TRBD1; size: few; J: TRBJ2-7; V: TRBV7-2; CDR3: CASSLVGTGDLSNEQYF; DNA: TGTGCCAGCAGCTTAGTAGGGACAGGGGACCTCTCCAACGAGCAGTACTTC
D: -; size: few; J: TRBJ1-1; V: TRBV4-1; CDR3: CASSQERRFDTEAFF; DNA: TGCGCCAGCAGCCAAGAACGCAGGTTTGACACTGAAGCTTTCTTT
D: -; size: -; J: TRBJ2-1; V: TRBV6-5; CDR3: CASSYSAWDSVQFF; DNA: TGTGCCAGCAGTTACTCAGCGTGGGACTCCGTGCAGTTCTTC
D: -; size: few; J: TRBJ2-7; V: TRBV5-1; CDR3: CASTQGYEQYF; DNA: TGCGCCAGCACCCAGGGCTACGAGCAGTACTTC
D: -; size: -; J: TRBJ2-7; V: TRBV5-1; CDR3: CASSPSATFEEQYF; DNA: TGCGCCAGCAGCCCCTCCGCGACGTTCGAGGAGCAGTACTTC
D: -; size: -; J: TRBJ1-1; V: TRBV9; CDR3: CASSVGDPATEAFF; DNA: TGTGCCAGCAGCGTAGGGGACCCGGCCACTGAAGCTTTCTTT
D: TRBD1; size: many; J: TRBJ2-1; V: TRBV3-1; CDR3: CASSQVWTGGNEQFF; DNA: TGTGCCAGCAGCCAAGTTTGGACAGGGGGAAATGAGCAGTTCTTC
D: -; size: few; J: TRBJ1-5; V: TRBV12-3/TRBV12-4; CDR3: CASSPQGLEGGNQPQHF; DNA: TGTGCCAGCAGTCCCCAAGGGTTAGAGGGGGGTAATCAGCCCCAGCATTTT
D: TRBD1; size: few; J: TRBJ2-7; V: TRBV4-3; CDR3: CASSQTTGVAYEQYF; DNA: TGCGCCAGCAGCCAGACGACAGGGGTGGCCTACGAGCAGTACTTC
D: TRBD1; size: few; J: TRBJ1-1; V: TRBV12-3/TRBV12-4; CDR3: CASRHRDSNVFEAFF; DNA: TGTGCCAGCAGGCACCGGGACAGCAATGTCTTTGAAGCTTTCTTT
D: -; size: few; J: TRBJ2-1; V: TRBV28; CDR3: CASSARRRLMGNEQFF; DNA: TGTGCCAGCAGTGCACGGCGGAGACTTATGGGGAATGAGCAGTTCTTC
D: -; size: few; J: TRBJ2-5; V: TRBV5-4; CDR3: CASSRDSRGTQYF; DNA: TGTGCCAGCAGCCGGGACTCGAGGGGGACCCAGTACTTC
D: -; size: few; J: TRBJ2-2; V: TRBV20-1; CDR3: CSAARLYTGELFF; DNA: TGCAGTGCAGCCCGCCTTTACACCGGGGAGCTGTTTTTT
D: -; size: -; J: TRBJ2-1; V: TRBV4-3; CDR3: CASSQDQAVYNEQFF; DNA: TGCGCCAGCAGCCAAGACCAGGCGGTCTACAATGAGCAGTTCTTC